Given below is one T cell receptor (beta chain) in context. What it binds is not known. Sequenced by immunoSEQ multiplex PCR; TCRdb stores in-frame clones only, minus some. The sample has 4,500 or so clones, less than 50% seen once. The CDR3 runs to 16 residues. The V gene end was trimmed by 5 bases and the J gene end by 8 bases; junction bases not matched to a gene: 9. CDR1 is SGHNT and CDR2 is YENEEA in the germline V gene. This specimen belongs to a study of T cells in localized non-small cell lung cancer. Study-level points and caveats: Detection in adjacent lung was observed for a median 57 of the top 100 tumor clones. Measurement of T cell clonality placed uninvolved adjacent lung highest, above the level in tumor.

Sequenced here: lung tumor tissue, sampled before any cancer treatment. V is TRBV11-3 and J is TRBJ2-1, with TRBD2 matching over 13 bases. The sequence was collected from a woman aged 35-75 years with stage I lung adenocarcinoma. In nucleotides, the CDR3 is TGTGCCAGCAGCACCCCGGGACTAGCGGGAACTGATGAGCAGTTCTTC. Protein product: CASSTPGLAGTDEQFF.